These 20 T cell receptor beta chains originate from one sample sequenced in a study of shared clonotypes between healthy human individuals. Here immunoSEQ multiplex PCR was the method, and the copy in TCRdb shows in-frame clones only, minus some. The sample lists nearly 1,000,000 clones; roughly 72% were seen once. The sequenced sample consisted of memory CD4+ T cells sorted from blood. Subset of the sample: CD45RA-negative fraction. These receptors all come from a man between 18 and 35 years old in good health.

This clone was observed once. The V and J genes are TRBV10-3 and TRBJ1-1; D gene unclear. This CDR3 has 13 amino acids. The germline V gene encodes CDR1 ENHRY and CDR2 SYGVKD. Deletions cut 2 bases from V and 5 bases from J, with 9 bases between. The CDR3 nucleotides are TGTGCCATCAGTGAGGACGGAGGGACTGAAGCTTTCTTT. Translating gives CAISEDGGTEAFF.

The gene calls are TRBV5-1 and TRBJ1-5; TRBD1 matches at 7 bases. CDR3 length: 15 residues. Per germline, CDR1 SGHRS and CDR2 YFSETQ. V lost 3 bases to trimming and J lost 4 bases; unmatched junction nucleotides: 7. Written as DNA, the CDR3 is TGCGCCAGCAGCTCCGGGACAGACCAAAATCAGCCCCAGCATTTT. Amino acid sequence: CASSSGTDQNQPQHF.

The chain has TRBV4-1 and TRBJ2-7; weak D call: TRBD2 (5 bases). The CDR3 spans 17 residues. Trimming removed 0 bases from V and 0 bases from J, with 15 bases in between. Looked up from germline, CDR1 is MGHRA and CDR2 is YSYEKL. The CDR3 DNA follows: TGCGCCAGCAGCCAAGAGTTTCCAGCGGACCTCTCCTACGAGCAGTACTTC. It translates to CASSQEFPADLSYEQYF.

This clone was counted only a few times. The gene calls are TRBV23-1 and TRBJ1-1; TRBD1 is a possible D gene (5 bases). TRBV23-1 is placed among ORFs of uncertain function. V lost 4 bases, J lost 3 bases, and 12 bases lay in between. CDR3 size: 14 residues. For the CDR3, the DNA is TGCGCCAGCAGTCCGAGACAGCCTGACACTGAAGCTTTCTTT. Protein: CASSPRQPDTEAFF.

The V call is TRBV15, the J call TRBJ2-6, with 8 bases aligning to TRBD2. Germline loops: CDR1 LNHNV, CDR2 YYDKDF (reference sequence). The CDR3 loop spans 17 amino acids. V trimming: 0 bases; J trimming: 0 bases; junction bases outside the gene matches: 1. CDR3 in amino acids: CATSREAGVSGANVLTF. CDR3 coding DNA: TGTGCCACCAGCAGAGAAGCGGGGGTCTCTGGGGCCAACGTCCTGACTTTC.

The chain couples TRBV5-1 to TRBJ1-2, with 8 bases that match TRBD1. Trimming at V came to 4 bases and at J to 9 bases, leaving 11 bases not matched to a gene. This CDR3 contains 14 residues. The germline V gene encodes CDR1 SGHRS and CDR2 YFSETQ. This CDR3 is CASSVGQGGFSYTF. Written as DNA, the CDR3 is TGCGCCAGCAGCGTTGGACAGGGAGGTTTTAGCTACACCTTC.

This chain uses TRBV7-2 with TRBJ2-7; D is undetermined. The V and J ends lost 4 bases and 1 base respectively, with 11 bases between them. From germline, CDR1 is SGHTA and CDR2 FQGNSA. This CDR3 region has 14 residues. The CDR3: CASSSSTQSYEQYF. The CDR3 DNA follows: TGTGCCAGCAGCTCATCTACACAATCCTACGAGCAGTACTTC.

This chain links TRBV28 with TRBJ1-5, with no clear D. Trimming pared 6 bases from V and 2 bases from J, leaving 14 bases between. The germline V gene has CDR1 MDHEN and CDR2 SYDVKM. CDR3 length equals 15 residues. In DNA form, the CDR3 reads TGTGCCAGCAGCCCACACGGAACGGGCAATCAGCCCCAGCATTTT. Translating it yields CASSPHGTGNQPQHF.

The V and J genes are TRBV6-6 and TRBJ1-2, with 7 bases fitting TRBD1. CDR1 is MNHNY, CDR2 SVGAGI, per germline (reference sequence). V shed 7 bases, J shed 6 bases, and the junction held 8 bases outside the gene matches. This CDR3 comprises 13 residues. The CDR3 DNA is TGTGCCAGCAATACAGGGGATAGGAATGGCTACACCTTC. It codes for CASNTGDRNGYTF.

On this clone itself: One end of the junction varies from germline; a read error may be responsible. The chain joins TRBV7-7 to TRBJ2-1, with D perhaps assigned TRBD1 or TRBD2 (6 bases each). Looked up from germline, CDR1 is SSHAT and CDR2 is FNYEAQ (reference sequence). The CDR3 totals 16 residues. The CDR3 here is CASSPGAGSSYNEQFF. CDR3 coding DNA: TGTGCTAGCAGCCCAGGGGCGGGGAGCTCCTACAATGAGCAGTTCTTC.

This clone has a count of ten or more. The chain has TRBV5-6 and TRBJ2-5, with D tentatively TRBD2 (6 bases). Germline CDR1 is SGHDT and CDR2 is YYEEEE. The CDR3 length is 16 residues. V was trimmed by 4 bases and J by 5 bases, leaving 21 bases between them. The CDR3 is CASSPVLGAAGETQYF. The CDR3 DNA follows: TGTGCCAGCAGCCCCGTGCTCGGCGCGGCGGGGGAGACCCAGTACTTC.

With respect to this clone: Compared with germline, one end of the junction differs, possibly owing to a read error. The genes are TRBV2 and TRBJ2-5, with D unclear. This CDR3 contains 11 residues. Germline V gene sequence: CDR1 SNHLY, CDR2 FYNNEI. The CDR3 loop reads CAGKGEETRYF. The CDR3 DNA follows: TGTGCCGGCAAGGGTGAAGAGACCCGGTACTTC.

This clone was seen once. The chain links TRBV27 to TRBJ1-1; a possible D gene is TRBD1 (6 bases). Germline CDR1 MNHEY, CDR2 SMNVEV (reference sequence). The CDR3 consists of 15 residues. Trimming stripped 5 bases from V and 5 bases from J, with 18 bases between. In DNA form, the CDR3 reads TGTGCCAGCAGTGGCAGCGCCCTAGGGGGGACTGAAGCTTTCTTT. This gives the protein CASSGSALGGTEAFF.

The J gene is TRBJ1-1, the V gene TRBV7-9, with 10 positions matching TRBD1. The CDR3 runs to 18 residues. The V and J ends lost 5 bases and 5 bases, in that order; junction bases with no gene match: 17. Germline values: CDR1 SEHNR, CDR2 FQNEAQ (reference sequence). CDR3 DNA: TGTGCCAGCAGCGCGGGCCGGGACAGGGGTGGACACTGGACTGAAGCTTTCTTT. Encoded protein: CASSAGRDRGGHWTEAFF.

CDR3 residues: CASSPLGQETQYF. As DNA, the CDR3 is TGTGCCAGCTCACCATTGGGTCAAGAGACCCAGTACTTC. V usage is TRBV18 and J usage is TRBJ2-5; D call uncertain. V lost 2 bases and J 2 bases, leaving 6 bases between the germline ends. The CDR3 runs to 13 residues. From germline, CDR1 is KGHSH and CDR2 LQKENI.

The rearrangement joins TRBV4-1 to TRBJ2-7, with a tentative D call TRBD2 (6 bases). CDR3 length: 16 amino acids. Germline assignment: CDR1 MGHRA and CDR2 YSYEKL. V dropped 2 bases and J dropped 2 bases, with 16 bases sitting between them. This CDR3 reads CASSQTPGLQTYEQYF. CDR3 sequence (DNA): TGCGCCAGCAGCCAAACCCCGGGACTTCAAACCTACGAGCAGTACTTC.

The chain employs TRBV10-3 and TRBJ2-2; TRBD2 agrees at 9 bases. The CDR3 is 15 residues long. From germline, CDR1 is ENHRY and CDR2 SYGVKD. V dropped 8 bases and J dropped 6; count of bases not matched to a gene: 10. As DNA, the CDR3 is TGTGCCATCCGCCCTAGCGGGATGGCGGCCGGGGAGCTGTTTTTT. It codes for CAIRPSGMAAGELFF.

The V gene is TRBV5-1, the J gene TRBJ2-6; 11 bases are a match to TRBD2. This CDR3 is 17 amino acids long. Germline V lookup: CDR1 SGHRS, CDR2 YFSETQ. Trimming cost V 4 bases and J 1 base; bases outside gene matches: 4. In DNA, the CDR3 is TGCGCCAGCAGCCCACTAGCGGGAGAATCTGGGGCCAACGTCCTGACTTTC. Amino acid sequence: CASSPLAGESGANVLTF.

The V gene is TRBV6-5, the J gene TRBJ1-6; D might be TRBD1 (5 bases). Germline-derived CDR1 and CDR2 are MNHEY and SVGAGI. This CDR3 comprises 15 residues. V lost 5 bases to trimming and J lost 10 bases, with 18 bases between them. CDR3 loop: CASSPGTALISPLHF. The CDR3 DNA reads as TGTGCCAGCAGTCCCGGGACGGCATTAATCTCACCCCTCCACTTT.

The genes are TRBV9 and TRBJ1-2; D remains ambiguous. The CDR3 length is 15 residues. Germline V gene sequence: CDR1 SGDLS, CDR2 YYNGEE. Trimming shortened V by 4 bases and J by 6 bases, and 19 bases separated the two germline ends. CDR3 sequence reads: CASSSTGGDSHGYTF. Written as DNA, the CDR3 is TGTGCCAGCAGCTCTACGGGCGGCGATTCGCATGGCTACACCTTC.